The subject of this entry is one T cell receptor beta chain. Its target is not known. V shed 5 bases and J shed 3 bases, with 19 bases lying between them. Looked up from germline, CDR1 is MRHNA and CDR2 is SNTAGT. This CDR3 region has 16 residues. This specimen comes from a study of shared clonotypes between healthy human individuals. Background on the study: Researchers drew samples from two women and three men aged 18 to 49. Study observations and caveats: Clonotypes not shared had lower generation probabilities than those common to all four donors.

Division of CD4+ cells produced a CD45RA+ naive subset and a CD45RA-negative memory subset. Sequencing was performed with immunoSEQ multiplex PCR; in TCRdb, only in-frame clones are kept and a portion is missing. The data hold 2 million to 2.5 million clones, with around 92% observed a single time. Material: naive CD4+ T cells from PBMCs. Subset specified: CD45RA+ positively selected. J is TRBJ1-2 and V is TRBV6-4; tentative D call: TRBD1 (5 bases). This receptor was obtained from a man aged 18 to 30 in good health. Some clones in this sample may be carry-over from other donors' samples. The CDR3 loop reads CASSRTSGDLYYGYTF. For the CDR3, the DNA is TGTGCCAGCAGTCGTACCTCCGGGGACCTATACTATGGCTACACCTTC.